This is a list of T cell receptor beta chains from one sample in a study of blood T cell repertoires in COVID-19. This table comes from immunoSEQ multiplex PCR, and its TCRdb copy is limited to in-frame clones, with some not included. Among 250,000 to 350,000 clones listed, about 84% were seen once. Sequencing was carried out using peripheral blood. The receptors stem from a woman aged 50 to 60 with acute or convalescent COVID-19. CDR3s include the opening cysteine and the closing phenylalanine or tryptophan. The D gene is left open where the match is weak. Clone sizes are given selectively: once, few, many, or a class where the clone is expanded.

>-|TRBV5-6|few|TRBJ2-7
CASSLNQGYSYEQYF
TGTGCCAGCAGCCTGAACCAGGGATACTCCTACGAGCAGTACTTC
>-|TRBV27|-|TRBJ2-3
CASSLSRGGTDTQYF
TGTGCCAGCAGTTTATCCAGGGGTGGGACAGATACGCAGTATTTT
>-|TRBV19|-|TRBJ1-1
CASSSQQLLNTEAFF
TGTGCCAGTAGTTCCCAACAGCTACTGAACACTGAAGCTTTCTTT
>-|TRBV12-3/TRBV12-4|-|TRBJ2-5
CASRHEETQYF
TGTGCCAGCAGACATGAAGAGACCCAGTACTTC
>TRBD1|TRBV28|-|TRBJ1-2
CASSYDDRARGGYTF
TGTGCCAGCAGTTATGACGACAGGGCTCGGGGTGGCTACACCTTC
>-|TRBV25-1|-|TRBJ1-1
CASSGSGFVTEAFF
TGTGCCAGCAGTGGGTCCGGGTTTGTAACTGAAGCTTTCTTT
>TRBD2|TRBV11-2|-|TRBJ2-1
CASSPRGRLSGSSYNEQFF
TGTGCCAGCAGCCCACGCGGGAGATTGTCCGGTAGCTCCTACAATGAGCAGTTCTTC
>TRBD1|TRBV7-2|-|TRBJ2-5
CASSTRGPRGQETQYF
TGTGCCAGCAGCACCAGGGGGCCTCGGGGACAAGAGACCCAGTACTTC
>-|TRBV12-5|-|TRBJ2-1
CASGFSGGGEQFF
TGTGCTAGTGGTTTTTCGGGGGGCGGTGAGCAGTTCTTC
>-|TRBV20-1|-|TRBJ1-2
CSASNPGGSYGYTF
TGCAGTGCTAGTAATCCGGGGGGTTCCTATGGCTACACCTTC
>-|TRBV19|-|TRBJ1-1
CASSIGARQYTEAFF
TGTGCCAGTAGTATAGGAGCGCGGCAGTACACTGAAGCTTTCTTT
>-|TRBV28|-|TRBJ2-1
CASSPWEYNEQFF
TGTGCCAGCAGTCCTTGGGAGTACAATGAGCAGTTCTTC
>-|TRBV28|-|TRBJ1-6
CASRDSSYNSPLHF
TGTGCCTCGCGAGACAGCTCCTATAATTCACCCCTCCACTTT
>-|TRBV6-6|-|TRBJ2-3
CASSLGTDTQYF
TGTGCCAGCAGCCTCGGGACAGATACGCAGTATTTT
>-|TRBV7-2|-|TRBJ1-5
CASSLEFLPQHF
TGTGCCAGCAGCTTAGAATTCCTCCCCCAGCATTTT
>TRBD2|TRBV28|once|TRBJ2-7
CASSWASGRAGQYF
TGTGCCAGCAGCTGGGCTAGCGGGAGGGCCGGGCAGTACTTC
>-|TRBV5-1|-|TRBJ1-1
CASSLAGSVGAF
TGCGCCAGCAGCTTGGCAGGTTCGGTAGGGGCCTTT
>TRBD1|TRBV10-2|-|TRBJ2-7
CASRWDRLYEQYF
TGCGCCAGCAGATGGGACAGACTCTACGAGCAGTACTTC
>TRBD2|TRBV5-1|-|TRBJ2-7
CASSLGGGRPYEQYF
TGCGCCAGCAGCTTGGGGGGCGGGAGGCCCTACGAGCAGTACTTC
>TRBD2|TRBV19|-|TRBJ2-7
CASSISGLAGGTLEYEQYF
TGTGCCAGTAGTATCTCGGGACTAGCGGGAGGTACATTGGAATACGAGCAGTACTTC
>TRBD1|TRBV19|few|TRBJ1-4
CASSIRQGTNEKLFF
TGTGCCAGTAGTATACGACAGGGAACTAATGAAAAACTGTTTTTT
>TRBD1|TRBV24-1|-|TRBJ2-1
CATSVGIPGQRSYNEQFF
TGTGCCACCAGTGTAGGGATCCCGGGACAGCGCTCCTACAATGAGCAGTTCTTC
>TRBD2|TRBV4-3|-|TRBJ2-5
CASSQDPLLSGLETQYF
TGCGCCAGCAGCCAAGACCCCCTCCTTAGCGGGCTAGAGACCCAGTACTTC
>-|TRBV15|-|TRBJ2-2
CATSYGNTGELFF
TGTGCCACCAGCTACGGGAACACCGGGGAGCTGTTTTTT
>TRBD2|TRBV19|-|TRBJ2-5
CASSIERGSGETQYF
TGTGCCAGTAGTATTGAGCGGGGATCCGGGGAGACCCAGTACTTC
>-|TRBV11-2|-|TRBJ1-2
CASTHRTATIDGYTF
TGTGCCAGCACCCATCGGACAGCGACAATCGATGGCTACACCTTC
>-|TRBV7-3|-|TRBJ2-2
CASSLSSDTGELFF
TGTGCCAGCAGCTTATCTAGCGACACCGGGGAGCTGTTTTTT
>-|TRBV18|-|TRBJ1-1
CASSPQHPGTEAFF
TGTGCCAGCTCACCACAACACCCGGGGACTGAAGCTTTCTTT
>TRBD1|TRBV19|-|TRBJ1-4
CASRDRGFEKLFF
TGTGCCAGCCGGGACAGGGGCTTTGAAAAACTGTTTTTT